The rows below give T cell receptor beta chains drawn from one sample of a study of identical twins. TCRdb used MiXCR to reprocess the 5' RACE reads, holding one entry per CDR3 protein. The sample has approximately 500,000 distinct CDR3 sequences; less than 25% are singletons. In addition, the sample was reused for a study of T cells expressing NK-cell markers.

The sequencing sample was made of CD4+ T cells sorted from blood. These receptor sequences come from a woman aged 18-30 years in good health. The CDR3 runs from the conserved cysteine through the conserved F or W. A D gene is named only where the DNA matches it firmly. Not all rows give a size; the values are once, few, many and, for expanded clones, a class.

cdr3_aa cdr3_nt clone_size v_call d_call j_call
CASGLMADTQYF TGTGCTAGTGGTTTGATGGCAGATACGCAGTATTTT . TRBV12-5 . TRBJ2-3
CASSQDEGGGAAYNEQFF TGTGCCAGCAGCCAAGACGAGGGCGGGGGAGCCGCCTACAATGAGCAGTTCTTC few TRBV3-1 TRBD2 TRBJ2-1
CSVVPGQATVEQYF TGCAGCGTGGTCCCGGGACAGGCGACTGTCGAGCAGTACTTC . TRBV29-1 TRBD1 TRBJ2-7
CACSPLWSGSSYNEQFF TGTGCCTGCAGTCCCCTTTGGAGCGGAAGCTCCTACAATGAGCAGTTCTTC . TRBV2 . TRBJ2-1
CASSLLLAGGNTQYF TGTGCCAGCAGCCTGCTACTAGCGGGAGGGAATACGCAGTATTTT few TRBV7-2 TRBD2 TRBJ2-3
CSVLAGGVADTQYF TGCAGCGTTCTAGCGGGAGGCGTCGCAGATACGCAGTATTTT few TRBV29-1 TRBD2 TRBJ2-3
CASSRRQNQMNTEAFF TGTGCCAGCAGCCGACGACAGAATCAAATGAACACTGAAGCTTTCTTT . TRBV7-6 . TRBJ1-1
CASSPRTSVQNEQFF TGTGCCAGCAGCCCCCGGACTAGCGTCCAAAATGAGCAGTTCTTC . TRBV12-3/TRBV12-4 TRBD2 TRBJ2-1
CATSAYSGSSYNEQFF TGTGCCACCAGTGCCTATAGCGGGAGCTCCTACAATGAGCAGTTCTTC few TRBV24-1 TRBD2 TRBJ2-1
CASSFRTGFNPEAFF TGTGCTAGCAGCTTTCGCACGGGTTTCAATCCTGAAGCTTTCTTT . TRBV7-7 . TRBJ1-1
CASSQGWGNIQYF TGCGCCAGCAGCCAGGGGTGGGGAAACATTCAGTACTTC . TRBV5-1 . TRBJ2-4
CASSFENNEQFF TGTGCCAGCAGCTTTGAAAACAATGAGCAGTTCTTC . TRBV7-2 . TRBJ2-1
CASSQSGGTVNTEAFF TGTGCCAGCAGCCAGTCTGGAGGGACAGTGAACACTGAAGCTTTCTTT . TRBV5-4 TRBD1 TRBJ1-1
CASSRIATGRDTQYF TGCGCCAGCAGCAGAATAGCGACAGGGAGGGATACGCAGTATTTT many TRBV5-1 . TRBJ2-3
CASAPPRAANTGELFF TGTGCTAGTGCTCCTCCAAGGGCGGCTAACACCGGGGAGCTGTTTTTT . TRBV12-5 . TRBJ2-2
CSVARAHEQFF TGCAGCGTTGCCAGGGCCCATGAGCAGTTCTTC . TRBV29-1 . TRBJ2-1
CSAPPTSGPRNEQFF TGCAGTGCTCCGCCGACTAGCGGACCGAGGAATGAGCAGTTCTTC . TRBV20-1 TRBD2 TRBJ2-1
CASSGLAGGWRETQYF TGTGCCAGCAGTGGACTAGCGGGAGGTTGGCGAGAGACCCAGTACTTC few TRBV6-1 TRBD2 TRBJ2-5
CSVDVQGSMNTEAFF TGCAGCGTCGACGTACAGGGGAGCATGAACACTGAAGCTTTCTTT . TRBV29-1 TRBD1 TRBJ1-1
CASSFLMGTTLNEQFF TGTGCCAGCAGCTTCCTCATGGGGACTACCCTCAATGAGCAGTTCTTC . TRBV7-6 TRBD2 TRBJ2-1
CASSLNVEGEAFF TGCGCCAGCAGCTTGAATGTCGAGGGGGAAGCTTTCTTT . TRBV5-1 . TRBJ1-1
CASRYNSGANTGELFF TGCGCCAGCAGATATAACAGCGGGGCGAACACCGGGGAGCTGTTTTTT . TRBV5-1 TRBD2 TRBJ2-2
CASTHGAVTYNEQFF TGTGCCAGCACCCACGGAGCGGTCACCTACAATGAGCAGTTCTTC . TRBV6-2/TRBV6-3 . TRBJ2-1
CASRRTFTGELFF TGTGCCAGCAGGCGGACGTTCACCGGGGAGCTGTTTTTT few TRBV2 . TRBJ2-2
CASCGRGSGYNEQFF TGTGCCAGCTGCGGGCGCGGGAGTGGTTACAATGAGCAGTTCTTC . TRBV6-1 TRBD2 TRBJ2-1
CASSLISVQGRNTEAFF TGCGCCAGCAGCTTGATTTCTGTACAGGGGAGGAACACTGAAGCTTTCTTT few TRBV5-1 TRBD1 TRBJ1-1
CASRHAIVDEQYF TGTGCCAGCAGACACGCTATAGTCGACGAGCAGTACTTC . TRBV27 . TRBJ2-7